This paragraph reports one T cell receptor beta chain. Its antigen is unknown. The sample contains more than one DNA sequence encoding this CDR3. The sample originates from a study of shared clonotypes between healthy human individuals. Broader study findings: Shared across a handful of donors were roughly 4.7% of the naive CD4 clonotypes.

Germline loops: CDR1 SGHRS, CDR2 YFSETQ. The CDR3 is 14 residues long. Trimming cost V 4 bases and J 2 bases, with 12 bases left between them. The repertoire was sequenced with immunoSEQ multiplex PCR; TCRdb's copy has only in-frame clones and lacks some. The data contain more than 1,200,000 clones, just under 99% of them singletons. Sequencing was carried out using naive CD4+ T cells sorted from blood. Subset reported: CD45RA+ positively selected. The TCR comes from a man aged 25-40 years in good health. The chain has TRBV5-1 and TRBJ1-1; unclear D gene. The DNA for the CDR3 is TGCGCCAGCAGCATGGACGGACTTAACACTGAAGCTTTCTTT. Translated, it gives CASSMDGLNTEAFF.